A single sample is the source of the 9 T cell receptor beta chains below, sequenced in a study of ipilimumab plus nivolumab after autologous stem cell transplantation. The protocol was immunoSEQ multiplex PCR, while the TCRdb copy is restricted to in-frame clones and leaves out a portion. The table has about 43,000 clones, about 88% seen once. Sequencing was performed on PBMCs, taken in a trial of ipilimumab plus nivolumab as post-transplant consolidation. All receptors come from a male donor with multiple myeloma.

This chain joins TRBV4-2 and TRBJ1-1, with D perhaps TRBD1 (5 bases). V shed 2 bases and J shed 1 base, with 17 bases lying between them. Germline-derived CDR1 and CDR2 are LGHNA and YNFKEQ. This CDR3 contains 17 residues. CDR3 loop: CASSQPVGGGRNTEAFF. In DNA, the CDR3 is TGTGCCAGCAGCCAACCAGTTGGGGGGGGGAGGAACACTGAAGCTTTCTTT.

Here the CDR3 reads CASRILQMNTEAFF. DNA of the CDR3: TGTGCCAGCCGAATTTTACAGATGAACACTGAAGCTTTCTTT. The rearrangement links TRBV5-6 to TRBJ1-1; D gene ambiguous. Looked up from germline, CDR1 is SGHDT and CDR2 is YYEEEE. Trimming took 7 bases from V and 0 from J, leaving 13 bases between them. The CDR3 totals 14 residues.

The CDR3 sequence is CASSLPYYEQYF. The CDR3 DNA reads TGTGCCAGCAGCTTACCCTACTACGAGCAGTACTTC. The J gene is TRBJ2-7, the V gene TRBV11-2; D call uncertain. Germline CDR1 SGHAT, CDR2 FQNNGV. This CDR3 has 12 residues. V lost 2 bases and J lost 3, with 5 bases in between.

The chain recombines TRBV19 with TRBJ2-7; D not resolved. V was trimmed by 5 bases and J by 0 bases, leaving 8 bases between them. The CDR3 extends over 13 amino acids. Germline CDR1 is LNHDA and CDR2 is SQIVND (reference sequence). The CDR3 sequence: CASSGGPSYEQYF. The CDR3 DNA reads as TGTGCCAGTAGTGGCGGACCCTCCTACGAGCAGTACTTC.

V gene TRBV5-6 combines with J gene TRBJ1-6; D is possibly TRBD1 (6 bases). Germline-derived CDR1 and CDR2 are SGHDT and YYEEEE. V was cut by 5 bases and J by 7 bases, with 10 bases left in between. The CDR3 extends over 13 amino acids. Written as DNA, the CDR3 is TGTGCCAGCAGACTCGGACAGAATTCACCCCTCCACTTT. Translation: CASRLGQNSPLHF.

This chain uses TRBV9 with TRBJ2-1, with 11 bases lining up with TRBD2. CDR1 and CDR2 from the germline V gene are SGDLS and YYNGEE. V shed 4 bases, J shed 6 bases, and the junction held 9 bases outside the gene matches. The CDR3 totals 16 residues. CDR3 sequence reads: CASSLFVLAGGNEQFF. CDR3 nucleotides: TGTGCCAGCAGCCTCTTTGTGCTAGCGGGGGGCAATGAGCAGTTCTTC.

V usage is TRBV27 and J usage is TRBJ1-4, with 12 bases identical to TRBD1. The CDR3 has 17 residues. Per the germline V gene, CDR1 is MNHEY and CDR2 is SMNVEV (reference sequence). Trimming at V came to 3 bases and at J to 5 bases, leaving 7 bases not matched to a gene. The chain's CDR3 is CASSLGDRGLRNEKLFF. CDR3 DNA: TGTGCCAGCAGTTTGGGGGACAGGGGGCTGCGGAATGAAAAACTGTTTTTT.

Here the CDR3 reads CASRLRDRLYNEQFF. In nucleotides, the CDR3 is TGTGCCAGCAGATTAAGGGACAGGCTTTACAATGAGCAGTTCTTC. The chain uses TRBV28 and TRBJ2-1; 8 positions match TRBD1. This CDR3 has 15 amino acids. Losses at the gene ends were 6 bases for V and 4 bases for J; bases not matched to a gene: 8. Germline CDR1 MDHEN, CDR2 SYDVKM.

The chain links TRBV7-9 to TRBJ1-4; D might be TRBD1 (5 bases). Germline V CDR1 and CDR2: SEHNR, FQNEAQ (reference sequence). V lost 3 bases to trimming and J lost 8 bases, with 13 bases between them. CDR3 length: 14 residues. The CDR3 region has the DNA TGTGCCAGCAGCTTCGGGCAGGGAGGAGAAAAACTGTTTTTT. It is translated as CASSFGQGGEKLFF.